The entry below describes one T cell receptor beta chain. Antigen specificity is unknown. Cells designated naive CD8 were CD45RO-negative and were positively selected for CCR7, with terminally differentiated effector memory CD45RA+ cells excluded. This specimen comes from a study of shared clonotypes between healthy human individuals. Broader study findings: What naive subsets generally showed was a larger estimated richness than memory subsets showed. The authors expected sequencing depth to affect clonotype sharing among donors.

TCRdb's copy holds only in-frame clones and misses some; the assay was immunoSEQ multiplex PCR. This sample yields around 640,000 clones, of which 95% to 97% are seen a single time; about 0.11% belongs to the top ten. The sample taken for sequencing was naive CD8+ T cells sorted from blood. The clonotype comes from a woman aged 25 to 39 in good health.

This CDR3 is CASSPSGGPASEQYF. The CDR3 DNA sequence: TGTGCCAGCAGCCCATCTGGGGGGCCAGCAAGCGAGCAGTACTTC. This sequence joins TRBV21-1 and TRBJ2-7. TRBV21-1 is shown as a pseudogene. There are 15 residues in the CDR3.